Each of the 5 T cell receptor beta chains below was sequenced from the same sample in a study of shared T cell receptors in the human thymus. Sequencing used immunoSEQ multiplex PCR; TCRdb keeps in-frame clones, though not all of them. The sample holds roughly 660,000 clones; 70% to 90% are singletons and the top ten take 0.0095% to 0.012%. The sample also formed part of further work on human thymus T cells.

Sequenced material: thymocytes. The receptors were sampled from a boy less than two years old with a congenital heart defect.

The V and J genes are TRBV4-3 and TRBJ2-2, with D unclear. Trimming removed 1 base at V and 5 bases at J, with 17 bases between. In germline, CDR1 is LGHNA, CDR2 YSLEER. This CDR3 comprises 17 residues. The chain's CDR3 is CASSQVPGLFKTGELFF. The CDR3 DNA sequence: TGCGCCAGCAGCCAAGTTCCGGGTCTCTTCAAGACCGGGGAGCTGTTTTTT.

The chain joins TRBV2 to TRBJ2-7; D is ambiguous. Looked up from germline, CDR1 is SNHLY and CDR2 is FYNNEI. Trimming stripped 0 bases from V and 6 bases from J, with 15 bases between. There are 15 residues in the CDR3. CDR3 in DNA: TGTGCCAGCAGTGAAGCGGGCAGGTTACAATGCGAGCAGTACTTC. Protein sequence: CASSEAGRLQCEQYF.

This chain connects TRBV4-3 to TRBJ2-7, with 11 bases identical to TRBD2. Germline CDR1 and CDR2: LGHNA and YSLEER. V trimming: 3 bases; J trimming: 3 bases; junction bases outside the gene matches: 7. The CDR3 loop spans 16 amino acids. In DNA form, the CDR3 reads TGCGCCAGCAGCCACGGGACTAGCGGAGACAACTACGAGCAGTACTTC. Its translation is CASSHGTSGDNYEQYF.

This clone was observed a few times. The chain combines TRBV19 with TRBJ2-7; TRBD1 matches 7 bases. CDR1 and CDR2 from the germline V gene are LNHDA and SQIVND (reference sequence). With V trimmed by 5 bases and J by 2 bases, 3 bases remained unmatched. This CDR3 spans 13 amino acids. CDR3 DNA: TGTGCCAGTAGTGCGACAGGGACCTACGAGCAGTACTTC. Translation: CASSATGTYEQYF.

This rearrangement joins TRBV5-1 to TRBJ1-3, with a weak D call TRBD1 (5 bases). Per the germline V gene, CDR1 is SGHRS and CDR2 is YFSETQ. The V and J ends lost 0 bases and 4 bases respectively, with 8 bases between them. CDR3 length equals 14 residues. The CDR3 spells CASSLAGPGNTIYF. As DNA, the CDR3 is TGCGCCAGCAGCTTGGCAGGGCCCGGAAACACCATATATTTT.